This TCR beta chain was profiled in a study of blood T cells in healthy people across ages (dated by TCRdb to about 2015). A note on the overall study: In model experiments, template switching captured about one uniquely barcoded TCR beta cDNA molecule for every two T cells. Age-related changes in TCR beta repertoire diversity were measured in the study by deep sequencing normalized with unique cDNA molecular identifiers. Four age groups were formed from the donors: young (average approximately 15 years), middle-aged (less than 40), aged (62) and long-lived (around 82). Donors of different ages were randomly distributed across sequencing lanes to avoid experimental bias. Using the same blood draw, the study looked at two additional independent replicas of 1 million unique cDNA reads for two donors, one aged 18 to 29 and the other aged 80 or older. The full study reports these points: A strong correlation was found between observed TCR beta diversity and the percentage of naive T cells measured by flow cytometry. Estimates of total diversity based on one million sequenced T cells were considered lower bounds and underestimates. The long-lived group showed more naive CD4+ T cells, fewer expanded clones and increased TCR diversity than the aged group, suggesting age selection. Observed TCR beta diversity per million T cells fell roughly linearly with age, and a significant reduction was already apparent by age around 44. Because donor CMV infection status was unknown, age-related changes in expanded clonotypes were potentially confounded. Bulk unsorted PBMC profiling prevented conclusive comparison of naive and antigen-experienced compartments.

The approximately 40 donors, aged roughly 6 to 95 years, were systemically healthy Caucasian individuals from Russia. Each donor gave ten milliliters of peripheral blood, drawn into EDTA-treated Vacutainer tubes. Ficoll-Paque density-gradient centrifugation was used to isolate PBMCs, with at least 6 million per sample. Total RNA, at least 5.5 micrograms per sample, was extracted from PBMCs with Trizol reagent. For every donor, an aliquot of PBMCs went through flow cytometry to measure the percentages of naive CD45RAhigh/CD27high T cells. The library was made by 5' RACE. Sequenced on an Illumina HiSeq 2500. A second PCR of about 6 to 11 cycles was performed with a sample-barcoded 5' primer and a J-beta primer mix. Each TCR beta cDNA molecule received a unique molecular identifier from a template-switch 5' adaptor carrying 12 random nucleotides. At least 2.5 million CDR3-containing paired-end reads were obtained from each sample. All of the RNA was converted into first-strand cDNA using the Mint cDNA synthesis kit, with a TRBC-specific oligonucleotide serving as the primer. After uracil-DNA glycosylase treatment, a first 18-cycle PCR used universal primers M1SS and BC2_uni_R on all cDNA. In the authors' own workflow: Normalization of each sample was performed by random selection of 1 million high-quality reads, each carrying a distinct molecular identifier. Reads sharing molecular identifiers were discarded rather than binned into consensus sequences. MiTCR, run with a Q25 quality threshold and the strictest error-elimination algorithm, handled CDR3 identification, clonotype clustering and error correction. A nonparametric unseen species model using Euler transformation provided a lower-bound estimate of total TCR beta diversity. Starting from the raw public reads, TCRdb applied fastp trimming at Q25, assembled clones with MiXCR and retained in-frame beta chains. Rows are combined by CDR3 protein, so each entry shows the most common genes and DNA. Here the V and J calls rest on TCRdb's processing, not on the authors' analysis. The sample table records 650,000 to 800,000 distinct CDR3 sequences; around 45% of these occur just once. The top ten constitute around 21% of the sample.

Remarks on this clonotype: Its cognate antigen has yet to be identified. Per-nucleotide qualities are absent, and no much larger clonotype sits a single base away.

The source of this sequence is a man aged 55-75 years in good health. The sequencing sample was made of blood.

The CDR3 amino acid sequence is: CASSPYAGVAAFF. The DNA is TGTGCCAGCAGCCCTTACGCGGGGGTCGCGGCTTTCTTT. The receptor chain draws on TRBV7-9 and TRBJ1-1; TRBD1 is a weak D gene call, 5 bases matching. Including cysteine and phenylalanine, the CDR3 has 13 amino acids. Solely the CDR3 DNA is kept, with 39 bases framed from the first base. CDR1 and CDR2 are read off the germline V gene (reference sequence) as SEHNR and FQNEAQ. Deletion took 5 bases off V and 11 bases off J, with a span of 18 bases between the germline ends. The CDR3, completed at both ends by the reference TRBV7-9 and TRBJ1-1 genes, gives the full variable domain DTGVSQNPRHKITKRGQNVTFRCDPISEHNRLYWYRQTLGQGPEFLTYFQNEAQLEKSRLLSDRFSAERPKGSFSTLEIQRTEQGDSAMYLCASSPYAGVAAFFGQGTRLTVV.